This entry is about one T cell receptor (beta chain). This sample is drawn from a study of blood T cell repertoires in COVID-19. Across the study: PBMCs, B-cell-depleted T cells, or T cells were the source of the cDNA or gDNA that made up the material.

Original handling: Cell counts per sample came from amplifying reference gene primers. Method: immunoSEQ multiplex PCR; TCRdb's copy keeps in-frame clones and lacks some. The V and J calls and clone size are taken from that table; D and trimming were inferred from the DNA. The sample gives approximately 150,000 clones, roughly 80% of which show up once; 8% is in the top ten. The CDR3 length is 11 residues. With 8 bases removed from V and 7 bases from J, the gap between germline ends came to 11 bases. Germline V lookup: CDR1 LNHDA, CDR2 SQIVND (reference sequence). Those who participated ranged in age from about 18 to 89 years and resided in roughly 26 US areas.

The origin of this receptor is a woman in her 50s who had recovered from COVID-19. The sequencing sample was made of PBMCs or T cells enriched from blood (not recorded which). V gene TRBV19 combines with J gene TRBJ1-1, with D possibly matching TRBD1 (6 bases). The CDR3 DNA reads TGTGCCAGTTCTACAGGGTTTGAAGCTTTCTTT. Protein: CASSTGFEAFF.